A selection of T cell receptor beta chains follows, all from one sample in a study of Graves' ophthalmopathy and Graves' hyperthyroidism. Via MiXCR, TCRdb re-called the multiplex PCR reads, giving one row per CDR3 protein. The table shows roughly 1.1 million distinct CDR3 sequences, with about 40% occurring only once. Sequenced material: peripheral blood or thyroid tissue (not recorded which). These receptors were obtained from an adult man with Graves' hyperthyroidism. Each CDR3 is given with its conserved first and last residue. D genes are given only for firm matches. The size field is filled for only some rows; it gives once, few, many or a size class.

D gene: -
clone size: few
J gene: TRBJ2-7
V gene: TRBV6-1
CDR3 protein: CASSEQPRGLDALEQYF
CDR3 DNA: TGTGCCAGCAGCGAGCAACCAAGGGGCCTCGATGCTCTCGAGCAGTACTTC

D gene: TRBD1
clone size: -
J gene: TRBJ2-2
V gene: TRBV24-1
CDR3 protein: CATSDLQKRTGNTGELFF
CDR3 DNA: TGTGCCACCAGTGATTTGCAAAAGAGGACAGGGAACACCGGGGAGCTGTTTTTT

D gene: -
clone size: many
J gene: TRBJ2-5
V gene: TRBV12-3/TRBV12-4
CDR3 protein: CASSLEDLGGETQYF
CDR3 DNA: TGTGCCAGCAGTTTGGAAGACTTAGGGGGAGAGACCCAGTACTTC

D gene: -
clone size: -
J gene: TRBJ2-7
V gene: TRBV7-8
CDR3 protein: CASSFPRGFGTLRQQYF
CDR3 DNA: TGTGCCAGCAGCTTTCCAAGGGGGTTCGGGACACTTCGTCAACAGTACTTC

D gene: -
clone size: many
J gene: TRBJ1-1
V gene: TRBV5-1
CDR3 protein: CASSLGDTGNTEAFF
CDR3 DNA: TGCGCCAGCAGCTTGGGGGACACAGGGAACACTGAAGCTTTCTTT

D gene: TRBD1
clone size: -
J gene: TRBJ2-7
V gene: TRBV20-1
CDR3 protein: CSARKTGKHEQYF
CDR3 DNA: TGCAGTGCTAGAAAGACAGGGAAGCACGAGCAGTACTTC

D gene: TRBD1
clone size: -
J gene: TRBJ1-1
V gene: TRBV6-2/TRBV6-3
CDR3 protein: CASSPFGQGMNTEAFF
CDR3 DNA: TGTGCCAGCAGTCCGTTCGGACAGGGAATGAACACTGAAGCTTTCTTT

D gene: -
clone size: -
J gene: TRBJ2-7
V gene: TRBV20-1
CDR3 protein: CSAGSRGREQYF
CDR3 DNA: TGCAGTGCTGGCAGTAGGGGCCGCGAGCAGTACTTC

D gene: TRBD2
clone size: -
J gene: TRBJ2-7
V gene: TRBV9
CDR3 protein: CASSKFSGLTYEQYF
CDR3 DNA: TGTGCCAGCAGTAAATTTAGCGGGCTGACCTACGAGCAGTACTTC

D gene: TRBD2
clone size: -
J gene: TRBJ2-7
V gene: TRBV19
CDR3 protein: CARTSGGSYEQYF
CDR3 DNA: TGTGCCAGGACTAGCGGGGGCTCCTACGAGCAGTACTTC

D gene: -
clone size: -
J gene: TRBJ1-2
V gene: TRBV14
CDR3 protein: CASSQDGVGYTF
CDR3 DNA: TGTGCCAGCAGCCAAGACGGGGTTGGCTACACCTTC

D gene: -
clone size: -
J gene: TRBJ1-1
V gene: TRBV14
CDR3 protein: CASSQLRAGNTEAFF
CDR3 DNA: TGTGCCAGCAGCCAACTACGCGCGGGGAATACTGAAGCTTTCTTT

D gene: -
clone size: -
J gene: TRBJ2-5
V gene: TRBV6-5
CDR3 protein: CASSEQWYQETQYF
CDR3 DNA: TGTGCCAGCAGTGAACAGTGGTACCAAGAGACCCAGTACTTC

D gene: -
clone size: many
J gene: TRBJ2-2
V gene: TRBV29-1
CDR3 protein: CSVVGGTGELFF
CDR3 DNA: TGCAGCGTGGTAGGGGGCACCGGGGAGCTGTTTTTT

D gene: TRBD2
clone size: few
J gene: TRBJ2-2
V gene: TRBV14
CDR3 protein: CASSQFMSSGPLGGELFF
CDR3 DNA: TGTGCCAGCAGCCAATTCATGTCTAGCGGGCCTCTCGGCGGGGAGCTGTTTTTT

D gene: TRBD1
clone size: many
J gene: TRBJ2-7
V gene: TRBV20-1
CDR3 protein: CSASHQGASSYEQYF
CDR3 DNA: TGCAGTGCTAGTCACCAGGGGGCCAGCTCCTACGAGCAGTACTTC

D gene: -
clone size: many
J gene: TRBJ2-7
V gene: TRBV20-1
CDR3 protein: CSARDPGPEQYF
CDR3 DNA: TGCAGTGCTAGAGATCCAGGTCCCGAGCAGTACTTC

D gene: -
clone size: once
J gene: TRBJ2-1
V gene: TRBV25-1
CDR3 protein: CASSADSGEQFF
CDR3 DNA: TGTGCCAGCAGCGCAGACAGTGGTGAGCAGTTCTTC

D gene: -
clone size: many
J gene: TRBJ2-7
V gene: TRBV10-3
CDR3 protein: CAIKEYYEQYF
CDR3 DNA: TGTGCCATCAAGGAGTACTACGAGCAGTACTTC

D gene: -
clone size: many
J gene: TRBJ2-5
V gene: TRBV9
CDR3 protein: CASSGEGGETQYF
CDR3 DNA: TGTGCCAGCAGCGGGGAAGGAGGAGAGACCCAGTACTTC

D gene: TRBD1
clone size: -
J gene: TRBJ1-5
V gene: TRBV12-3/TRBV12-4
CDR3 protein: CASSPQPGTGSNQPQHF
CDR3 DNA: TGTGCCAGCAGTCCCCAACCCGGGACAGGCAGCAATCAGCCCCAGCATTTT

D gene: TRBD2
clone size: many
J gene: TRBJ2-2
V gene: TRBV7-6
CDR3 protein: CASSGLAGVSGELFF
CDR3 DNA: TGTGCCAGCAGCGGACTAGCGGGAGTATCCGGGGAGCTGTTTTTT

D gene: -
clone size: few
J gene: TRBJ2-2
V gene: TRBV20-1
CDR3 protein: CSAISTGNTGELFF
CDR3 DNA: TGCAGTGCTATTTCGACAGGGAACACCGGGGAGCTGTTTTTT

D gene: TRBD2
clone size: -
J gene: TRBJ2-3
V gene: TRBV29-1
CDR3 protein: CSVFRRVREGAKQHF
CDR3 DNA: TGCAGCGTTTTCCGTAGGGTGCGGGAGGGTGCAAAGCAGCACTTT

D gene: -
clone size: -
J gene: TRBJ2-7
V gene: TRBV5-4
CDR3 protein: CASSFFSGVTLEQYF
CDR3 DNA: TGTGCCAGCAGCTTTTTCTCGGGAGTAACGTTAGAGCAGTACTTC

D gene: TRBD1
clone size: many
J gene: TRBJ1-2
V gene: TRBV20-1
CDR3 protein: CSANTGTGSYGYTF
CDR3 DNA: TGCAGTGCGAATACCGGGACAGGGAGCTATGGCTACACCTTC

D gene: TRBD1
clone size: -
J gene: TRBJ1-2
V gene: TRBV12-3/TRBV12-4
CDR3 protein: CASSSPTDRGLYGYTF
CDR3 DNA: TGTGCCAGCAGTTCCCCAACCGACAGGGGGCTCTATGGCTACACCTTC

D gene: -
clone size: many
J gene: TRBJ2-7
V gene: TRBV20-1
CDR3 protein: CSASTSSYEQYF
CDR3 DNA: TGCAGTGCTAGTACTAGCTCCTACGAGCAGTACTTC

D gene: -
clone size: -
J gene: TRBJ2-5
V gene: TRBV7-8
CDR3 protein: CASSYTPSEGSSETQYF
CDR3 DNA: TGTGCCAGCAGTTACACCCCGTCGGAAGGGTCTTCAGAGACCCAGTACTTC

D gene: -
clone size: many
J gene: TRBJ2-5
V gene: TRBV7-9
CDR3 protein: CASNLGQIQETQYF
CDR3 DNA: TGTGCCAGCAACCTCGGACAGATCCAAGAGACCCAGTACTTC

D gene: -
clone size: -
J gene: TRBJ1-2
V gene: TRBV28
CDR3 protein: CASSLLGGLHGYTF
CDR3 DNA: TGTGCCAGCAGTTTATTAGGGGGACTCCATGGCTACACCTTC

D gene: -
clone size: -
J gene: TRBJ2-7
V gene: TRBV30
CDR3 protein: CAWSSSSEQYF
CDR3 DNA: TGTGCCTGGAGTAGTTCGAGCGAGCAGTACTTC

D gene: TRBD2
clone size: -
J gene: TRBJ2-7
V gene: TRBV7-8
CDR3 protein: CASRSGRARGYEQYF
CDR3 DNA: TGTGCCAGCAGGTCTGGGAGGGCCCGGGGCTACGAGCAGTACTTC

D gene: -
clone size: -
J gene: TRBJ1-2
V gene: TRBV9
CDR3 protein: CAAPLSQENGYTF
CDR3 DNA: TGTGCCGCCCCGTTGAGCCAGGAGAATGGCTACACCTTC

D gene: -
clone size: many
J gene: TRBJ1-3
V gene: TRBV7-8
CDR3 protein: CASSSRGRNTIYF
CDR3 DNA: TGTGCCAGCAGCTCCCGGGGGCGAAACACCATATATTTT

D gene: -
clone size: -
J gene: TRBJ1-1
V gene: TRBV2
CDR3 protein: CASSPTVGNTEAFF
CDR3 DNA: TGTGCCAGCAGTCCGACGGTTGGGAACACTGAAGCTTTCTTT

D gene: TRBD1
clone size: -
J gene: TRBJ2-2
V gene: TRBV10-3
CDR3 protein: CAISEQGAGELFF
CDR3 DNA: TGTGCCATCAGTGAGCAGGGGGCTGGGGAGCTGTTTTTT

D gene: TRBD1
clone size: once
J gene: TRBJ1-5
V gene: TRBV20-1
CDR3 protein: CSVSRDRVNQPQHF
CDR3 DNA: TGCAGCGTATCCCGGGACAGGGTAAATCAGCCCCAGCATTTT

D gene: -
clone size: many
J gene: TRBJ2-7
V gene: TRBV10-3
CDR3 protein: CAISPLTPSYEQYF
CDR3 DNA: TGTGCCATCAGTCCCCTGACTCCCTCCTACGAGCAGTACTTC

D gene: -
clone size: many
J gene: TRBJ1-5
V gene: TRBV9
CDR3 protein: CASSVGTEQGQPQHF
CDR3 DNA: TGTGCCAGCAGCGTAGGGACAGAACAGGGTCAGCCCCAGCATTTT

D gene: TRBD2
clone size: many
J gene: TRBJ2-7
V gene: TRBV9
CDR3 protein: CASSMRAGVGEQYF
CDR3 DNA: TGTGCCAGCAGCATGCGAGCGGGAGTGGGCGAGCAGTACTTC

D gene: -
clone size: -
J gene: TRBJ1-1
V gene: TRBV4-1
CDR3 protein: CASSLPVSRETEAFF
CDR3 DNA: TGCGCCAGCAGCCTTCCGGTTTCCCGGGAGACTGAAGCTTTCTTT

D gene: -
clone size: few
J gene: TRBJ2-1
V gene: TRBV7-8
CDR3 protein: CASSLDLSEQFF
CDR3 DNA: TGTGCCAGCAGCCTAGACCTCTCTGAGCAGTTCTTC

D gene: TRBD1
clone size: -
J gene: TRBJ1-2
V gene: TRBV9
CDR3 protein: CTSSVDGQGALNYGYTF
CDR3 DNA: TGTACCAGCAGCGTGGACGGACAGGGGGCTCTAAACTATGGCTACACCTTC

D gene: -
clone size: many
J gene: TRBJ2-6
V gene: TRBV9
CDR3 protein: CASSVYHSGANVLTF
CDR3 DNA: TGTGCCAGCAGCGTCTACCACTCTGGGGCCAACGTCCTGACTTTC

D gene: -
clone size: -
J gene: TRBJ2-7
V gene: TRBV29-1
CDR3 protein: CSVGGGGRSYEQYF
CDR3 DNA: TGCAGCGTTGGAGGGGGAGGACGCTCCTACGAGCAGTACTTC

D gene: TRBD1
clone size: -
J gene: TRBJ1-2
V gene: TRBV29-1
CDR3 protein: CSVPGQGLDGYTF
CDR3 DNA: TGCAGCGTGCCGGGACAGGGGTTGGATGGCTACACCTTC

D gene: -
clone size: few
J gene: TRBJ1-2
V gene: TRBV20-1
CDR3 protein: CSARDPASGLSNYGYTF
CDR3 DNA: TGCAGTGCTAGAGATCCGGCTAGCGGACTGTCTAACTATGGCTACACCTTC

D gene: -
clone size: -
J gene: TRBJ2-3
V gene: TRBV29-1
CDR3 protein: CSTQSGARADTQYF
CDR3 DNA: TGCAGCACCCAATCTGGGGCTAGAGCAGATACGCAGTATTTT

D gene: TRBD1
clone size: many
J gene: TRBJ1-1
V gene: TRBV29-1
CDR3 protein: CSVQTGSTEAFF
CDR3 DNA: TGCAGCGTTCAGACAGGGTCCACTGAAGCTTTCTTT

D gene: TRBD1
clone size: many
J gene: TRBJ2-7
V gene: TRBV10-3
CDR3 protein: CATEPGTGGLYEQYF
CDR3 DNA: TGTGCCACCGAACCCGGGACAGGGGGATTGTACGAGCAGTACTTC

D gene: -
clone size: -
J gene: TRBJ1-1
V gene: TRBV19
CDR3 protein: CASSIVPGVGSTEAFF
CDR3 DNA: TGTGCCAGTAGTATAGTGCCAGGGGTAGGGAGCACTGAAGCTTTCTTT

D gene: TRBD1
clone size: -
J gene: TRBJ2-2
V gene: TRBV15
CDR3 protein: CATSRAYGQGSGEQFF
CDR3 DNA: TGTGCCACCAGCCGGGCATACGGACAGGGGTCCGGGGAGCAGTTTTTT

D gene: -
clone size: many
J gene: TRBJ2-5
V gene: TRBV7-8
CDR3 protein: CASSLDGVSMVQETQYF
CDR3 DNA: TGTGCCAGCAGCTTAGATGGGGTTTCCATGGTCCAAGAGACCCAGTACTTC

D gene: -
clone size: -
J gene: TRBJ2-2
V gene: TRBV19
CDR3 protein: CASSGRRGHTGELFF
CDR3 DNA: TGTGCCAGTAGTGGGAGGAGGGGACACACCGGGGAGCTGTTTTTT